This entry concerns a single T cell receptor beta chain. The data belong to a study of shared clonotypes between healthy human individuals. There are 11 residues in the CDR3. Germline CDR1 SGHNT, CDR2 YYREEE (reference sequence). Some clones are missing from TCRdb's copy, which holds only in-frame ones; the method was immunoSEQ multiplex PCR. The sample has over 2 million clones, over 85% seen once. This clonotype was obtained from a young man in good health. The chain couples TRBV5-4 to TRBJ2-5, with D maybe TRBD2 (5 bases). The closer fit of TRBJ2-7 to the DNA end suggests the J call may be wrong. The sample comprised naive CD4+ T cells sorted from blood. The subset is: CD45RA+ positively selected. Here the CDR3 reads CASSTGYEQYF. CDR3 coding DNA: TGTGCCAGCAGCACGGGGTACGAGCAGTACTTC.